This TCR beta chain is from a study of post-analysis software for immune sequencing data. Whole-study context: Disease courses included relapsing-remitting, secondary progressive and progressive-relapsing multiple sclerosis. Findings and limits, study-wide: By F measure, samples from a shared preparation batch strongly co-clustered. Roughly five TRBV segments occurring more often in patients than controls included TRBV5-6, TRBV5-1 and TRBV20-1. In multiple sclerosis, normalized Chao1 diversity was significantly below that of controls.

V was shortened by 5 bases and J by 4 bases, with 12 bases between the two germline ends. This CDR3 has 14 residues. Germline assignment: CDR1 LNHNV and CDR2 YYDKDF (reference sequence). A note on this clonotype: Its antigen is unidentified.

Presence of unique molecular identifiers characterized the TCR beta cDNA libraries. TCRdb redid the calling of the PCR reads with MiXCR, one entry per CDR3 protein. The sample has hundreds of thousands of distinct CDR3 sequences, 30% seen once. The sequenced sample consisted of blood. The TCR was taken from a girl aged 10 to 17 with multiple sclerosis. V is TRBV15 and J is TRBJ1-5; D ambiguous. The CDR3 region has the DNA TGTGCCACCAGCGGCGACACGCTGAATCAGCCCCAGCATTTT. Protein: CATSGDTLNQPQHF.